This TCR beta chain derives from a study of memory CD4+ T cells and cytomegalovirus serostatus. Study outcomes and limitations: Each of some 67 CMV-associated TCRbeta sequences occurred in one to five individuals.

Comments on this clone: As yet, its antigen is unknown.

TCRdb's copy holds only in-frame clones and misses some; the assay was immunoSEQ multiplex PCR. The sample consists of under 50,000 clones, roughly 78% of them appearing once. The sort gate was single viable CD3+CD4+CD8-CD45RO+ cells for memory CD4+ T cells. The receptor was isolated from an adult in good health and CMV-seronegative. The material sequenced was memory CD4+ T cells from blood.

The CDR3 here is CASSLDRGTQYF. The CDR3 nucleotides read TGTGCCAGCAGCTTGGATCGCGGTACGCAGTATTTT. The chain couples TRBV7-3 to TRBJ2-3, with unresolved D. Germline CDR1 is SGHTA and CDR2 is FQGTGA. Trimming removed 3 bases at V and 8 bases at J, with 9 bases between. The CDR3 extends over 12 amino acids.